This TCR beta chain was captured in a study of T cell repertoires in cytomegalovirus infection. Overall study: An indication of both CMV infection and matching HLA type came from public TCR beta signatures.

Germline-derived CDR1 and CDR2 are SEHNR and FQNEAQ (reference sequence). CDR3 length: 18 amino acids. The V end lost 0 bases, the J end lost 6 bases, and 22 bases lay between the germline ends. General observations from the study: Carriers of CMV and the relevant HLA type were discriminated by public TCR beta frequency. Dominating the ex vivo response were HLA-C-restricted CMV-specific TCR beta clonotypes.

TCRdb recomputed calls from the reads with MiXCR, one row per CDR3 protein. The table has 830,000 or so distinct CDR3 sequences, about 30% seen once. Concerning this clonotype: The antigen is undetermined.

J is TRBJ2-3 and V is TRBV7-9, with D possibly matching TRBD2 (6 bases). The source material was cultured CD8+ T cells from PBMCs, sampled from culture after CMV antigen stimulation. The source of this sequence is a human donor in good health (CMV status not recorded). Some clones in this sample may be carry-over from other donors' samples. CDR3 DNA: TGTGCCAGCAGCTTAGCGACGGTACGTCGTGGGACTTCGGATACGCAGTATTTT. It translates to CASSLATVRRGTSDTQYF.